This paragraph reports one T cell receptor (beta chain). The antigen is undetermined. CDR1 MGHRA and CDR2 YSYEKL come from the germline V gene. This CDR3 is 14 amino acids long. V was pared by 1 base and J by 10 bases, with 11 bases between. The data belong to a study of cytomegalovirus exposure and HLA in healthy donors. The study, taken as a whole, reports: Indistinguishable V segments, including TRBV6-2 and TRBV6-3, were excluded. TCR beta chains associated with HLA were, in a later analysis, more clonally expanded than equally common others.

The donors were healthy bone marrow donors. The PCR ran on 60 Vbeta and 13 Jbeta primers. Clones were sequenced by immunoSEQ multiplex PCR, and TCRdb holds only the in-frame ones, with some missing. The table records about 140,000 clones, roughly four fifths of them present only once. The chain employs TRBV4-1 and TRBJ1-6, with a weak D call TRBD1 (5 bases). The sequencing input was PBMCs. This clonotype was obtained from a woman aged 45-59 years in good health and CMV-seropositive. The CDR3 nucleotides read TGCGCCAGCAGCCAAGGGGAGGGACTCTCACCCCTCCACTTT. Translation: CASSQGEGLSPLHF.